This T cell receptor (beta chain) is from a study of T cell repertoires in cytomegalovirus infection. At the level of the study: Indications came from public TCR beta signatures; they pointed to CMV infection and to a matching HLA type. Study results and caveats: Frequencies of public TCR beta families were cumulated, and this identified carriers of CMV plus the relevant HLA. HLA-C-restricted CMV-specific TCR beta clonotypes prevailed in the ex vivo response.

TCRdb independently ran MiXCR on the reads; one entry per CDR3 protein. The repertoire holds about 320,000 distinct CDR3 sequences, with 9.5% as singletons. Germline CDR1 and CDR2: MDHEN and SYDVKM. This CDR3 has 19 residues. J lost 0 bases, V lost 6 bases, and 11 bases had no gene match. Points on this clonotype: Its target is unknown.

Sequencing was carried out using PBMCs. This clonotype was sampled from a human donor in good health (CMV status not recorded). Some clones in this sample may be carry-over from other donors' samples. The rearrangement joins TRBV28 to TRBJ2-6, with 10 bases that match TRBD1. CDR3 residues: CASSKTGTGVSSGANVLTF. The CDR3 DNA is TGTGCCAGCAGCAAAACCGGGACAGGGGTTAGCTCTGGGGCCAACGTCCTGACTTTC.